This T cell receptor beta chain is drawn from a study of blood T cell repertoires in COVID-19. Study background: Collection of acute and convalescent COVID-19 samples took place in the United States, Italy and Spain.

The repertoire was sequenced with immunoSEQ multiplex PCR; TCRdb's copy has only in-frame clones and lacks some. The sample consists of tens of thousands of clones, roughly 88% of them appearing once. The CDR3 has 15 amino acids. The germline V gene encodes CDR1 LGHNA and CDR2 YNFKEQ. With V trimmed by 2 bases and J by 2 bases, 5 bases remained unmatched. The sample comprised peripheral blood. V is TRBV4-2 and J is TRBJ1-2; 7 nucleotides align to TRBD1. This clonotype was sampled from a woman of 80 years or more with acute or convalescent COVID-19. CDR3 loop: CASSQPGQVNYGYTF. The CDR3 DNA sequence: TGTGCCAGCAGCCAACCCGGACAGGTGAACTATGGCTACACCTTC.